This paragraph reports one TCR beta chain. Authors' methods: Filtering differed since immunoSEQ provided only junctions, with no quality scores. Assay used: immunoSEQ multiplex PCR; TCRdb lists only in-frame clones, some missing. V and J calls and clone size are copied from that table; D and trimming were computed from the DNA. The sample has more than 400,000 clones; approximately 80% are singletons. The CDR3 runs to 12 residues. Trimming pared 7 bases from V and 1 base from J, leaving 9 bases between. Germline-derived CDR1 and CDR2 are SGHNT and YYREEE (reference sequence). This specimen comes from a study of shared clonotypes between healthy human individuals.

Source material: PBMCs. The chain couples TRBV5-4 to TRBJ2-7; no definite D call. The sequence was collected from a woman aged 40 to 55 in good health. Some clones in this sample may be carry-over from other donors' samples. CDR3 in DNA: TGTGCCAGCGGCGTGGCGTCCTACGAGCAGTACTTC. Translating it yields CASGVASYEQYF.